This T cell receptor beta chain was sequenced in a study of T-cell reconstitution after alpha-beta-depleted transplantation in children. Researchers prepared the TCRbeta library using unique molecular identifiers, the study reports. Each CDR3 protein is one row after TCRdb ran MiXCR on the PCR reads. The sample consists of 450,000 to 600,000 distinct CDR3 sequences, over 25% of them appearing once. CDR1 and CDR2 (germline): ENHRY, SYGVKD. CDR3 length: 12 residues. V lost 8 bases, J lost 2 bases, and 2 bases stayed unmatched. This TCR derives from a human donor who donated a stem cell graft to a child with aplastic anemia. This sample comprised PBMCs from the stem cell graft donor, obtained from the stem cell graft. This chain joins TRBV10-3 and TRBJ2-5, with 7 nucleotides matching TRBD1. Written as DNA, the CDR3 is TGTGCCATCCGGGACAGACAAGAGACCCAGTACTTC. It yields the protein CAIRDRQETQYF.